This T cell receptor beta chain was captured by sequencing in a study of T cell changes during pregnancy in multiple sclerosis. CDR3 length equals 16 residues. Germline assignment: CDR1 MNHNS and CDR2 SASEGT. V was clipped by 1 base and J by 6 bases; unmatched bases: 4. Here immunoSEQ multiplex PCR was the method, and the copy in TCRdb shows in-frame clones only, minus some. The repertoire holds 4,800 or so clones, with approximately 77% as singletons. Sequenced material: CD8+ T cells from peripheral blood mononuclear cells, taken in the second trimester of pregnancy. This TCR came from a female donor in good health, enrolled as a control in a pregnancy study. The rearrangement links TRBV6-1 to TRBJ2-2, with 11 bases fitting TRBD1. For the CDR3, the DNA is TGTGCCAGCAGTGAAGGTTTGGGACAGGGGGCCGGGGAGCTGTTTTTT. Encoded protein: CASSEGLGQGAGELFF.